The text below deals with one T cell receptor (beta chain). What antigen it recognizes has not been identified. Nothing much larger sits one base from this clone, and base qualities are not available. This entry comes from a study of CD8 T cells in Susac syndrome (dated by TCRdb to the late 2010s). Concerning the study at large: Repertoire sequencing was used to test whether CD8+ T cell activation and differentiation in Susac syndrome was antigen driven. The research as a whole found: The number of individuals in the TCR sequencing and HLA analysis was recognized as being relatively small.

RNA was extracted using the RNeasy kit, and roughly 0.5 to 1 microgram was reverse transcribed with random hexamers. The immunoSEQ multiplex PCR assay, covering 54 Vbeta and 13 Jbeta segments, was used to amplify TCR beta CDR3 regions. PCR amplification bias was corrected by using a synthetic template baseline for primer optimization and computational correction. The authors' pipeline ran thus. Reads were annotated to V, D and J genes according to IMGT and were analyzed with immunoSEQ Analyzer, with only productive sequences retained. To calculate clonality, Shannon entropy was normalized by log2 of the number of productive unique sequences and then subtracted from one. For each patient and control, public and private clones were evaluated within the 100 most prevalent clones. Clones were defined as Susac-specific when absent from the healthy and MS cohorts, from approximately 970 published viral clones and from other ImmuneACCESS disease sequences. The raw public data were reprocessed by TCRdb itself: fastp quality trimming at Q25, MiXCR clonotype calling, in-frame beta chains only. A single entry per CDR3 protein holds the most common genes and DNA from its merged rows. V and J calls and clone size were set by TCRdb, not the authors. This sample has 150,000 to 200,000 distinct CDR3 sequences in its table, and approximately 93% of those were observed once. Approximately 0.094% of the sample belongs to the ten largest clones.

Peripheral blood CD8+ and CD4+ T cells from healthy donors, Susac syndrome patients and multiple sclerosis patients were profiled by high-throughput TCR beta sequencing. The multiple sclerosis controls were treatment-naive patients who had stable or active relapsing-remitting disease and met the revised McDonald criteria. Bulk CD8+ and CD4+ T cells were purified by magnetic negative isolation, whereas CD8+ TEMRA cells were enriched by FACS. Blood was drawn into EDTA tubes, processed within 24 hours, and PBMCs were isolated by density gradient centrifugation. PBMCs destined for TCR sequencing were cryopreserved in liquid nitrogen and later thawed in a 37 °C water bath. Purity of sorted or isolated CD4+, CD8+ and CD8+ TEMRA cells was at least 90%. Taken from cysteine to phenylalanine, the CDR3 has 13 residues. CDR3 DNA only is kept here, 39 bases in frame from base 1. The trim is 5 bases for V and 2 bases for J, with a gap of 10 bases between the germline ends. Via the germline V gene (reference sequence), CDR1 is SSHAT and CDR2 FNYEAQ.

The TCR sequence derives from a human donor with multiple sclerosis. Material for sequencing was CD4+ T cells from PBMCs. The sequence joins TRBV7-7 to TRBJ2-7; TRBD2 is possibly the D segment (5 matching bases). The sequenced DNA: TGTGCCAGCAGCAAATACGGGGCCTACGAGCAGTACTTC. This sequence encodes CASSKYGAYEQYF.